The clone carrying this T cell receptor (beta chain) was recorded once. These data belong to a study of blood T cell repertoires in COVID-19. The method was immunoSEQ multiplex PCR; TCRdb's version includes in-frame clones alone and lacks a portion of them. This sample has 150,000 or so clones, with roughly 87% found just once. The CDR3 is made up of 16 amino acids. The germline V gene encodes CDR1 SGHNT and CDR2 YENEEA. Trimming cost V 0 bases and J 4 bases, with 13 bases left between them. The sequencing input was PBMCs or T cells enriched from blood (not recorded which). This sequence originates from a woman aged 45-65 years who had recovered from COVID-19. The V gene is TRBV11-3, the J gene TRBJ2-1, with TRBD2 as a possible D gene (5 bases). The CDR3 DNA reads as TGTGCCAGCAGCTTAGATCCTAGCTCACCATACAATGAGCAGTTCTTC. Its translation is CASSLDPSSPYNEQFF. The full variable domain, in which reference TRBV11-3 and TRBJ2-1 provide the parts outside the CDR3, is EAGVVQSPRYKIIEKKQPVAFWCNPISGHNTLYWYLQNLGQGPELLIRYENEEAVDDSQLPKDRFSAERLKGVDSTLKIQPAELGDSAVYLCASSLDPSSPYNEQFFGPGTRLTVL.